This T cell receptor beta chain was identified during a study of neoadjuvant anti-PD-1 for oral cavity cancer listed by TCRdb under 2021. A note on the overall study: Before curative-intent surgical resection, most patients were given three to four biweekly doses of nivolumab at 3 mg/kg. Under RECIST 1.1, a patient counted as a responder if showing complete response, partial response or stable disease, and as a non-responder if showing progression. The parent correlative cohort had roughly 12 patients and a response rate of more than 25%. Patients who did not progress were given a fourth nivolumab dose at about day 43 and had definitive surgical resection on days 50-56.

For deep sequencing, each PBMC sample was run in six replicates, with libraries mostly built from 480 ng of input genomic DNA. The immunoSEQ hsTCRbeta kit was used to prepare TCRbeta libraries, following the manufacturer's instructions. An Illumina NovaSeq 6000 S4 flow cell was used to sequence the final libraries, which had first been combined to 3 nM. In the authors' own workflow: Raw data preprocessing and quality control were performed with the immunoSEQ Analyzer. The analysis was limited to productive rearrangements, and each clonotype was defined by a unique CDR3 amino acid sequence. Repertoire clonality was estimated as the Gini-Simpson index, which was computed with the R package tcR. Student's t test was used to compare Gini indices, while Pearson correlation assessed associations with tumor size change. The table was pulled from immuneACCESS by TCRdb, which kept in-frame rearrangements only. Such tables lose some clones; where checked, under half of the loss comes from unresolved V genes, and the rest has no known cause. V and J calls plus clone size are reproduced from that table; the DNA served to infer D and trimming. The sample table contains some 15,000 clones; only one count was recorded for roughly 74% of them. The top ten clones comprise roughly 2.9% of the sample.

A remark on this clone: Its antigen remains unidentified. No base quality information exists; no much larger clone differs at one position.

The CDR3, cysteine through phenylalanine, is 14 amino acids long. Solely the CDR3 DNA is kept, with 42 bases framed from the first base. V drops 0 bases and J drops 7 bases, leaving 13 bases in between. Looking up the germline V gene (reference sequence) yields CDR1 SGHNT and CDR2 YYREEE. The intended sense of this specimen's time point label: before neoadjuvant nivolumab. Patients were newly diagnosed with stage II-IVA oral cavity squamous cell carcinoma and had received no prior systemic or radiation treatment. The cohort consisted of patients with HPV-negative, locally advanced oral cavity squamous cell carcinoma. No culture maintenance or expansion was done, as the peripheral blood mononuclear cells went straight to analysis. The samples were obtained from a longitudinal correlative study of a single-arm phase II trial testing neoadjuvant nivolumab in oral cavity squamous cell carcinoma. Subject-matched pre- and post-treatment PBMCs and tumors from three responders and three non-responders underwent genomic DNA-based TCRbeta sequencing. Peripheral blood mononuclear cells were collected before nivolumab treatment and again after treatment, at the time of surgery. The Maxwell RSC DNA from Cells kit was used to isolate genomic DNA from PBMCs.

The study at large found these results: Higher pretreatment blood Treg/Th17 ratios correlated with higher pretreatment blood TCRbeta clonality and lower post-treatment tumor TCRbeta clonality. The TCR analyses had only three patients in each response group, and the authors called for validation in larger cohorts. After neoadjuvant nivolumab, non-responders showed significantly higher T cell clonality (Gini index) in PBMCs than responders did.

Rearrangement joined TRBV5-4 to TRBJ1-2; the D segment cannot be called with confidence. This receptor was identified in a person between 40 and 79 years old with oral cavity squamous cell carcinoma. This sample comprised PBMCs, obtained before nivolumab (anti-PD-1) treatment. The CDR3 region has the sequence CASSLAGRSTGYTF. At the DNA level, the sequence is TGTGCCAGCAGCTTGGCCGGCAGAAGCACTGGCTACACCTTC.